Each of the 23 T cell receptor beta chains below was sequenced from the same sample in a study of sequential checkpoint blockade in melanoma. Profiled with immunoSEQ multiplex PCR; TCRdb holds only in-frame clones, not every one. Of some 11,000 clones listed, roughly 52% are singletons. Treatment in this sample: randomized to nivolumab then ipilimumab (arm A) or the reverse (arm B). The sequencing here drew on CD8+ T cells sorted from blood (inferred from file names), taken from a patient given nivolumab and ipilimumab in sequence. Receptor source: a human donor with melanoma.

The CDR3 DNA reads TGTGCCAGCAGCTTAGTGGCAGGGGGAATCACCGGGGAGCTGTTTTTT. It codes for CASSLVAGGITGELFF. V and J are TRBV7-6 and TRBJ2-2, with 7 bases identical to TRBD1. This CDR3 has 16 amino acids. With V trimmed by 1 base and J by 4 bases, 6 bases remained unmatched. Germline lookup yields CDR1 SGHVS and CDR2 FNYEAQ.

The chain uses TRBV29-1 and TRBJ2-1; unclear D gene. Germline assignment: CDR1 SQVTM and CDR2 ANQGSEA. The germline V and J ends were trimmed by 2 bases and 0 bases, with 8 bases remaining between them. The CDR3 covers 14 residues. The CDR3 DNA reads as TGCAGCGTTGAATCGATGAGCTCCTACAATGAGCAGTTCTTC. Translation gives CSVESMSSYNEQFF.

This clone was counted only a few times. The chain recombines TRBV28 with TRBJ1-1, with TRBD1 matching over 7 bases. Germline loops: CDR1 MDHEN, CDR2 SYDVKM. CDR3 length equals 14 residues. V shed 0 bases and J 4 bases; nucleotides not matched to a gene: 2. CDR3 region: CASSLWTGTTEAFF. For the CDR3, the DNA is TGTGCCAGCAGTTTATGGACAGGGACCACTGAAGCTTTCTTT.

The CDR3 nucleotides are TGCGCCAGCAGCCTTGGGGGAGGGAAGCAGTTCTTC. It codes for CASSLGGGKQFF. The rearrangement uses TRBV4-3 and TRBJ2-1; 7 positions agree with TRBD2. Germline-derived CDR1 and CDR2 are LGHNA and YSLEER. V dropped 4 bases and J dropped 11; count of bases not matched to a gene: 5. CDR3 length: 12 amino acids.

V is TRBV28 and J is TRBJ2-5; the D gene is possibly TRBD2 (6 bases). There are 18 residues in the CDR3. CDR1 and CDR2 from the germline V gene are MDHEN and SYDVKM. V dropped 2 bases and J dropped 3 bases, with 22 bases sitting between them. CDR3 in amino acids: CASSLTAGRLRREETQYF. The CDR3 DNA reads as TGTGCCAGCAGTTTAACGGCGGGGCGTCTCAGAAGGGAAGAGACCCAGTACTTC.

This chain uses TRBV2 with TRBJ2-1; tentatively, D is TRBD2 (5 bases). Trimming removed 3 bases from V and 3 bases from J, with 12 bases in between. CDR1 is SNHLY and CDR2 is FYNNEI in the germline V gene. CDR3 length: 15 residues. As DNA, the CDR3 is TGTGCCAGCAGTGATCTGGGTGGGAGCTACAATGAGCAGTTCTTC. It is translated as CASSDLGGSYNEQFF. The full variable domain, in which reference TRBV2 and TRBJ2-1 provide the parts outside the CDR3, is EPEVTQTPSHQVTQMGQEVILRCVPISNHLYFYWYRQILGQKVEFLVSFYNNEISEKSEIFDDQFSVERPDGSNFTLKIRSTKLEDSAMYFCASSDLGGSYNEQFFGPGTRLTVL.

This clone was seen a few times. This sequence joins TRBV28 and TRBJ1-2; 9 positions agree with TRBD1. This CDR3 is built from 16 residues. J lost 3 bases, V lost 3 bases, and 8 bases had no gene match. Germline V gene sequence: CDR1 MDHEN, CDR2 SYDVKM. The CDR3 DNA is TGTGCCAGCAGTTTCACCGACAGGGGGTATGACTATGGCTACACCTTC. Translating gives CASSFTDRGYDYGYTF.

The gene calls are TRBV15 and TRBJ2-3, with TRBD2 matching 9 bases. The CDR3 is 15 residues long. The germline gives CDR1 LNHNV, CDR2 YYDKDF (reference sequence). With 6 bases clipped from V and 4 bases from J, the junction kept 8 bases outside the gene matches. The DNA for the CDR3 is TGTGCCACCAGAGAGGGCGGGAGGGAGGCAGATACGCAGTATTTT. Translated, it gives CATREGGREADTQYF.

By share of the sample, this clone is medium-sized (0.01 to 0.1%). This rearrangement joins TRBV28 to TRBJ2-7; 8 positions agree with TRBD1. Per the germline V gene, CDR1 is MDHEN and CDR2 is SYDVKM. Trimming removed 5 bases from V and 3 bases from J; junction bases left unmatched: 6. The CDR3 loop spans 14 amino acids. The DNA for the CDR3 is TGTGCCAGCAGTCAAAGGACAGGGATCTACGAGCAGTACTTC. Translation gives CASSQRTGIYEQYF.

The rearrangement links TRBV4-1 to TRBJ1-4; 8 nucleotides line up with TRBD1. This CDR3 has 17 residues. The V segment lost 3 bases and the J segment 4 bases; nucleotides outside the gene matches: 10. Germline V CDR1 and CDR2: MGHRA, YSYEKL. The DNA of the CDR3 is TGCGCCAGCAGCCACATAGACAGGGGCCCACTTAATGAAAAACTGTTTTTT. Its protein product is CASSHIDRGPLNEKLFF.

The sample holds a few counts of this clone. Other nucleotide sequences in the sample specify the same CDR3. The CDR3, as DNA: TGTGCCAGCAGGGGCGGAGGGACTGAAGCTTTCTTT. This translates into CASRGGGTEAFF. The rearrangement links TRBV6-1 to TRBJ1-1, with D unresolved. The CDR3 runs 12 residues. Germline assignment: CDR1 MNHNS and CDR2 SASEGT. Trimming removed 6 bases at V and 5 bases at J, with 10 bases between.

This clone has only a few counts. The chain combines TRBV27 with TRBJ2-5; D remains unclear. Germline V gives CDR1 MNHEY, CDR2 SMNVEV (reference sequence). The CDR3 has 11 amino acids. V was cut by 4 bases and J by 2 bases, with 2 bases left in between. The CDR3 bases are TGTGCCAGCAGTTCTCAAGAGACCCAGTACTTC. Translated, it gives CASSSQETQYF.

The DNA of the CDR3 is TGTGCCAGTAGTATCACAGGATTAGCCAAAAACATTCAGTACTTC. It encodes CASSITGLAKNIQYF. The rearrangement links TRBV19 to TRBJ2-4; tentatively, D is TRBD1 (5 bases). V lost 3 bases, J lost 0 bases, and 9 bases lay in between. This CDR3 spans 15 amino acids. Germline CDR1 is LNHDA and CDR2 is SQIVND (reference sequence).

The chain employs TRBV19 and TRBJ2-7, with D perhaps TRBD1 (6 bases). V lost 9 bases to trimming and J lost 3 bases, with 18 bases between them. Germline-derived CDR1 and CDR2 are LNHDA and SQIVND (reference sequence). The CDR3 is 14 residues long. The CDR3 region is CASQPSGVNYEQYF. DNA of the CDR3: TGTGCCAGCCAACCGTCAGGGGTAAACTACGAGCAGTACTTC.

The table lists this clone with a count of one. V is TRBV7-6 and J is TRBJ2-1; 8 bases are shared with TRBD2. Germline V gene lookup returns CDR1 SGHVS and CDR2 FNYEAQ. This CDR3 is 17 amino acids long. V was pared by 1 base and J by 1 base, with 6 bases of the junction left unmatched. CDR3 sequence: CASSLEGAGDSYNEQFF. The DNA of the CDR3 is TGTGCCAGCAGCTTAGAAGGAGCGGGAGATTCCTACAATGAGCAGTTCTTC.

This clone was counted between two and nine times. The rearrangement uses TRBV29-1 and TRBJ1-2, with unresolved D. This CDR3 is built from 15 residues. Trimming removed 3 bases at V and 4 bases at J, with 18 bases between. The V gene's germline CDR1 is SQVTM and CDR2 ANQGSEA. The CDR3 spells CSVDGEGSRVYGYTF. The CDR3 nucleotides are TGCAGCGTTGATGGTGAAGGGAGTAGGGTCTATGGCTACACCTTC.

V is TRBV5-1 and J is TRBJ2-1; 11 bases agree with TRBD2. Germline V gives CDR1 SGHRS, CDR2 YFSETQ. The CDR3 is 15 amino acids. V shed 4 bases, J shed 8 bases, and the junction held 8 bases outside the gene matches. CDR3 DNA sequence: TGCGCCAGCAGCCCGGGACTAGCGGTTTATGATGAGCAGTTCTTC. It encodes CASSPGLAVYDEQFF.

This clone ranks as medium-sized (0.01 to 0.1%). The chain couples TRBV7-9 to TRBJ2-1; 8 nucleotides line up with TRBD2. J gave up 7 bases and V 3 bases, and 5 bases lay outside the gene matches. The length of the CDR3 is 14 residues. From germline, CDR1 is SEHNR and CDR2 FQNEAQ (reference sequence). The CDR3 reads CASSLGSGGNEQFF. For the CDR3, the DNA is TGTGCCAGCAGCTTGGGTTCGGGGGGGAATGAGCAGTTCTTC.

J is TRBJ2-1 and V is TRBV6-5, with D unresolved. V lost 0 bases, J lost 3 bases, and 9 bases lay in between. The CDR3 is 15 amino acids. The germline V gene encodes CDR1 MNHEY and CDR2 SVGAGI. The CDR3 spells CASSYSIAVYNEQFF. In DNA, the CDR3 is TGTGCCAGCAGTTACTCGATAGCTGTCTACAATGAGCAGTTCTTC.

The CDR3 region is CASSLYPPGGTYEQYF. Written as DNA, the CDR3 is TGTGCCAGCAGCTTATACCCCCCGGGCGGGACCTACGAGCAGTACTTC. The J gene is TRBJ2-7, the V gene TRBV11-2; possible D gene TRBD2, 6 bases. Per the germline V gene, CDR1 is SGHAT and CDR2 is FQNNGV. The CDR3 spans 16 residues. V lost 2 bases and J lost 2, with 16 bases in between.

This chain connects TRBV5-4 to TRBJ2-7, with D unclear. The CDR3 runs 14 residues. Between the trimmed V and J ends, which lost 2 bases and 0 bases, there was a span of 9 bases. Germline-derived CDR1 and CDR2 are SGHNT and YYREEE (reference sequence). This CDR3 reads CASSFQVSSYEQYF. CDR3 coding DNA: TGTGCCAGCAGCTTCCAGGTTAGCTCCTACGAGCAGTACTTC.

J is TRBJ2-1 and V is TRBV29-1, with 12 bases identical to TRBD2. Germline CDR1 and CDR2: SQVTM and ANQGSEA. The CDR3 is made up of 16 amino acids. Losses at the gene ends were 1 base for V and 7 bases for J; bases not matched to a gene: 8. This CDR3 is CSVEGASGRVGNEQFF. The CDR3 DNA reads as TGCAGCGTTGAAGGGGCTAGCGGGAGGGTGGGGAATGAGCAGTTCTTC.

The chain carries TRBV9 and TRBJ2-7; 9 bases map to TRBD2. The CDR3 consists of 16 residues. Germline CDR1 is SGDLS and CDR2 is YYNGEE. The ends lost 0 bases at V and 4 bases at J; junction bases unmatched: 8. CDR3 loop: CASSVAFSGSVYEQYF. The DNA for the CDR3 is TGTGCCAGCAGCGTAGCTTTTAGCGGGAGTGTTTACGAGCAGTACTTC.